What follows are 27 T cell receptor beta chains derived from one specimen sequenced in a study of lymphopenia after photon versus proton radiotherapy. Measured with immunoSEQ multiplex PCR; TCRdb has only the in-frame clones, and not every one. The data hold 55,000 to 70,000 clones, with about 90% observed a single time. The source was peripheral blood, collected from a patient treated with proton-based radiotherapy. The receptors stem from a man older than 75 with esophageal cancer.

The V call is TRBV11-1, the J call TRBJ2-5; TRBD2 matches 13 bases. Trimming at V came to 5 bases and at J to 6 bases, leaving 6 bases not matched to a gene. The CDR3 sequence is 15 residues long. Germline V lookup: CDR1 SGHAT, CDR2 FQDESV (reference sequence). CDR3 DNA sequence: TGTGCCAGCAGCCCCGGACTAGCGGGGGAACAGACCCAGTACTTC. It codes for CASSPGLAGEQTQYF.

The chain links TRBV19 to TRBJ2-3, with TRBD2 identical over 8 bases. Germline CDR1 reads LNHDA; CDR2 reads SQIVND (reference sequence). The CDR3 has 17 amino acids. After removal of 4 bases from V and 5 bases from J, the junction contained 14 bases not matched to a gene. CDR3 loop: CASSTILAGGAVDTQYF. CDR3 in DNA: TGTGCCAGTAGTACTATTCTAGCCGGGGGGGCTGTAGATACGCAGTATTTT.

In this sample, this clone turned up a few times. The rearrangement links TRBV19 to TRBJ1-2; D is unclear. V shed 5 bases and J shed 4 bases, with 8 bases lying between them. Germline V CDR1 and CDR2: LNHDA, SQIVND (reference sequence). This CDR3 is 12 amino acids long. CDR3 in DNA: TGTGCCAGTAGTCTCTTGACCTATGGCTACACCTTC. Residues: CASSLLTYGYTF.

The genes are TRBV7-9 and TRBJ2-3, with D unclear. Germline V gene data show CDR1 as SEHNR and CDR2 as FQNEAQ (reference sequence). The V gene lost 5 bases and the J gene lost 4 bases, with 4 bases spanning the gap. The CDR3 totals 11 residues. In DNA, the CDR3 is TGTGCCAGCAGCCTGGCAGATACGCAGTATTTT. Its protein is CASSLADTQYF.

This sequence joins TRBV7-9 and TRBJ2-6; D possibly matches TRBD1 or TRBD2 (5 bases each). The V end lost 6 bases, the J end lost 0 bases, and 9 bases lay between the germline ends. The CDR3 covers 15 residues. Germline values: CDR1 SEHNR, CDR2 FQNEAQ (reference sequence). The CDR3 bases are TGTGCCAGCAGTCCTGGGACCTCTGGGGCCAACGTCCTGACTTTC. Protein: CASSPGTSGANVLTF.

CDR3 nucleotide sequence: TGTGCCAGCAGCTTCGGACGGGCCCCCAAATCGAGGGGCTACACCTTC. It codes for CASSFGRAPKSRGYTF. The chain recombines TRBV5-6 with TRBJ1-2; D not resolved. Trimming pared 2 bases from V and 8 bases from J, leaving 22 bases between. The CDR3 totals 16 residues. The germline V gene has CDR1 SGHDT and CDR2 YYEEEE. The full variable domain, with the rest looked up from reference TRBV5-6 and TRBJ1-2, is DAGVTQSPTHLIKTRGQQVTLRCSPKSGHDTVSWYQQALGQGPQFIFQYYEEEERQRGNFPDRFSGHQFPNYSSELNVNALLLGDSALYLCASSFGRAPKSRGYTFGSGTRLTVV.

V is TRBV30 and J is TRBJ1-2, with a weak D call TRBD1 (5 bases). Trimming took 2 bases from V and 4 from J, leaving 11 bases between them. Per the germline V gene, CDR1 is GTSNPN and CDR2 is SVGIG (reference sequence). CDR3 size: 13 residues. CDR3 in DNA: TGTGCCTGGAGTTATCCGGGACCCTATGGCTACACCTTC. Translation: CAWSYPGPYGYTF.

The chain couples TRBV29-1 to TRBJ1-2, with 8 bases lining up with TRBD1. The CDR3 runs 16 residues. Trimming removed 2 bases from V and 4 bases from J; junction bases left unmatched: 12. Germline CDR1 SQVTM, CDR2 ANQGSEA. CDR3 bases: TGCAGCGTTGAATTGGAGCCAGGGGGCGCCCGCTATGGCTACACCTTC. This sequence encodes CSVELEPGGARYGYTF.

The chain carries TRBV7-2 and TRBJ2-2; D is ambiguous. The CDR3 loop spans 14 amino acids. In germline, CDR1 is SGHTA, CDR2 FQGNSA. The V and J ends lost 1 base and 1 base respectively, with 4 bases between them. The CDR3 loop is CASSLDMNTGELFF. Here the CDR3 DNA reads TGTGCCAGCAGCTTAGATATGAACACCGGGGAGCTGTTTTTT.

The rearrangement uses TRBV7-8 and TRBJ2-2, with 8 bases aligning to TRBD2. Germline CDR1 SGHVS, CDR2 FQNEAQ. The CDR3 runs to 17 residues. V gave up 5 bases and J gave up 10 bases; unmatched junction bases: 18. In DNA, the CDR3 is TGTGCCAGCAGCGGCAGATCAGGGCTTCGGGGGGGAGAGGAGCTGTTTTTT. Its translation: CASSGRSGLRGGEELFF.

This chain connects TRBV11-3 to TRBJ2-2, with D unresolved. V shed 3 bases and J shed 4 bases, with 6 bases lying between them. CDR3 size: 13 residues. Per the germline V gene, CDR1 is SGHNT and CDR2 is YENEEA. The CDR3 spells CASSFISTGELFF. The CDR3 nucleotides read TGTGCCAGCAGCTTTATTAGCACCGGGGAGCTGTTTTTT. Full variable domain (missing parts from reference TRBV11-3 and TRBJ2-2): EAGVVQSPRYKIIEKKQPVAFWCNPISGHNTLYWYLQNLGQGPELLIRYENEEAVDDSQLPKDRFSAERLKGVDSTLKIQPAELGDSAVYLCASSFISTGELFFGEGSRLTVL.

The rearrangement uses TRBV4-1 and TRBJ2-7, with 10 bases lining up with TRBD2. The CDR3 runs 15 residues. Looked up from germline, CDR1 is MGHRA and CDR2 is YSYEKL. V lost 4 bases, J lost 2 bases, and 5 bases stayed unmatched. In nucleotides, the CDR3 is TGCGCCAGCAGCCGAGGGAGCGGGGGGGCCTACGAGCAGTACTTC. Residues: CASSRGSGGAYEQYF.

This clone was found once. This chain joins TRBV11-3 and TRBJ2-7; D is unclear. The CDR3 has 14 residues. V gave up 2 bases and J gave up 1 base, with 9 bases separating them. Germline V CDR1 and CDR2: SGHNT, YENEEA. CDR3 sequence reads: CASSLMAGSYEQYF. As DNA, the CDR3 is TGTGCCAGCAGCTTAATGGCCGGGTCCTACGAGCAGTACTTC.

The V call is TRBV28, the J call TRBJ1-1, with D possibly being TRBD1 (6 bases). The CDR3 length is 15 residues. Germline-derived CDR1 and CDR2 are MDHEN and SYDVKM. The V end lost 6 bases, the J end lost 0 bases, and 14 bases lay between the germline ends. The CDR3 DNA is TGTGCCAGCAGCACGGTGGGGGGGCTGAACACTGAAGCTTTCTTT. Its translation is CASSTVGGLNTEAFF.

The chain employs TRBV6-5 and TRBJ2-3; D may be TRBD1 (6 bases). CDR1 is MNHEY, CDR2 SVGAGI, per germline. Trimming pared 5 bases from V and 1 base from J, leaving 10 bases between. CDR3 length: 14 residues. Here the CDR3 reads CASSRRTGTDTQYF. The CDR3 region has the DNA TGTGCCAGCAGTCGACGGACAGGCACAGATACGCAGTATTTT.

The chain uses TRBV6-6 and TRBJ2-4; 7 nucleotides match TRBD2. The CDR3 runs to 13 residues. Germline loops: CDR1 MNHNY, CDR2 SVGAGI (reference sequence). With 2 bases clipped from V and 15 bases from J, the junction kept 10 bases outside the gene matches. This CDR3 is CASSYREGGLGYF. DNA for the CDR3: TGTGCCAGCAGTTACAGGGAGGGAGGTCTAGGGTACTTC.

The CDR3 nucleotides are TGCAGCGTTCACCCCCAGGGAACAGGGGACGAGCAGTACTTC. Protein: CSVHPQGTGDEQYF. The J gene is TRBJ2-7, the V gene TRBV29-1, with 7 nucleotides matching TRBD1. V shed 5 bases, J shed 5 bases, and the junction held 12 bases outside the gene matches. This CDR3 region has 14 residues. Germline V gene data show CDR1 as SQVTM and CDR2 as ANQGSEA.

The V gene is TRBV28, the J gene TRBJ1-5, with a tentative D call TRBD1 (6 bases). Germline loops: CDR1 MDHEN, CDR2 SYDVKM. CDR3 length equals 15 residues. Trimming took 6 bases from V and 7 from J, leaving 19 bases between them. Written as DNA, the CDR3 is TGTGCCAGCAGCGCGGGGGGCGGGGCGCGACAGCCCCAGCATTTT. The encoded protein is CASSAGGGARQPQHF. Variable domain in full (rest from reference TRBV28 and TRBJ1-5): DVKVTQSSRYLVKRTGEKVFLECVQDMDHENMFWYRQDPGLGLRLIYFSYDVKMKEKGDIPEGYSVSREKKERFSLILESASTNQTSMYLCASSAGGGARQPQHFGDGTRLSIL.

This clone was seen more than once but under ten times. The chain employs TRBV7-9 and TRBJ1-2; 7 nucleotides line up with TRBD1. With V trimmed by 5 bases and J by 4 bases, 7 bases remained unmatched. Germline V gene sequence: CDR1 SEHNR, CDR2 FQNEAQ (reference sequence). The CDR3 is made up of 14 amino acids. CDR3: CASSPPGQLYGYTF. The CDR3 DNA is TGTGCCAGCAGCCCCCCGGGACAGCTCTATGGCTACACCTTC.

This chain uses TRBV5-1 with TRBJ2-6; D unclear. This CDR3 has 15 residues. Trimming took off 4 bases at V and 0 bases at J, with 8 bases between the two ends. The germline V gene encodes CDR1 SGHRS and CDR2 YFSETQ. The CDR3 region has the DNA TGCGCCAGCAGCCCAACAGACTCTGGGGCCAACGTCCTGACTTTC. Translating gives CASSPTDSGANVLTF.

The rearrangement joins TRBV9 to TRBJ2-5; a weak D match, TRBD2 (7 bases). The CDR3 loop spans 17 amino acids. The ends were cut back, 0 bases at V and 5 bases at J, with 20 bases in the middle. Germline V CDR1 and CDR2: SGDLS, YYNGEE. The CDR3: CASSVASGHGGMETQYF. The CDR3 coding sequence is TGTGCCAGCAGCGTAGCCTCGGGACACGGGGGGATGGAGACCCAGTACTTC.

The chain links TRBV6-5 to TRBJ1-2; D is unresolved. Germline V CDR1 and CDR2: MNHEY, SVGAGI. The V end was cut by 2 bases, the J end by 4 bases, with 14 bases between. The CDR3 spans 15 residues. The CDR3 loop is CASSYDLMSGYGYTF. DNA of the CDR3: TGTGCCAGCAGTTACGATTTGATGAGTGGCTATGGCTACACCTTC.

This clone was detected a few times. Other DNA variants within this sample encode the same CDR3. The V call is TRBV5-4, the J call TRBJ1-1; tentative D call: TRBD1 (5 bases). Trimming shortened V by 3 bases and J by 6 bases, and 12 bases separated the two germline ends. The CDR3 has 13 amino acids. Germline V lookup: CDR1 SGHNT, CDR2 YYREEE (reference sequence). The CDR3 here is CASSSGTVPEAFF. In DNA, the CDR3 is TGTGCCAGCAGCTCGGGGACGGTCCCTGAAGCTTTCTTT.

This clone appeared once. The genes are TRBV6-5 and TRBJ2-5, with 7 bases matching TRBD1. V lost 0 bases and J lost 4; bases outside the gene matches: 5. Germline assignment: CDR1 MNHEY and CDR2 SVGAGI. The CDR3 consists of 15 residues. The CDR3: CASSYSTGYGETQYF. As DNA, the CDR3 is TGTGCCAGCAGTTACTCGACAGGGTACGGAGAGACCCAGTACTTC.

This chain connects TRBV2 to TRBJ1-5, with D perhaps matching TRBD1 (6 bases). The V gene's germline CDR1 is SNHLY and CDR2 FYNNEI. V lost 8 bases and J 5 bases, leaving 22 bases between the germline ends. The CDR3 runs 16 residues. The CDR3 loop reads CASSNRDTSGDQPQHF. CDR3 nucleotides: TGTGCCAGCTCTAACCGGGACACCTCCGGGGATCAGCCCCAGCATTTT.

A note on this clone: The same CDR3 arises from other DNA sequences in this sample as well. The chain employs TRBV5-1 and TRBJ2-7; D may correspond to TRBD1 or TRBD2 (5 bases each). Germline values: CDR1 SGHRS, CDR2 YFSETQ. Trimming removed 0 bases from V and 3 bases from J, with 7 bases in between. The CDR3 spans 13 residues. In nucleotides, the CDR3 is TGCGCCAGCAGCTTGGCAGGGAGCTACGAGCAGTACTTC. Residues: CASSLAGSYEQYF.

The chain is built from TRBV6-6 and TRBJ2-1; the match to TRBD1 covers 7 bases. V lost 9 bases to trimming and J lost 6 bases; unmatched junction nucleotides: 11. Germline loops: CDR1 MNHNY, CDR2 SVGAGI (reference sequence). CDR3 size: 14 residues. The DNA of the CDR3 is TGTGCCAGTACCCAACCAAGGGACAGCAATGAGCAGTTCTTC. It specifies CASTQPRDSNEQFF.